This T cell receptor (beta chain) is from a study of blood T cell repertoires in COVID-19. Study processing details: Estimated nucleated cell counts came from reference gene primer amplification. Clones were sequenced by immunoSEQ multiplex PCR, and TCRdb holds only the in-frame ones, with some missing. From that table come the V and J calls and clone size; the DNA was used to work out D and trimming. The sample holds 200,000 to 250,000 clones, around 90% seen once. J lost 3 bases, V lost 4 bases, and 1 base had no gene match. From germline, CDR1 is SNHLY and CDR2 FYNNEI. The CDR3 covers 14 residues. The sample consisted of PBMCs or T cells enriched from blood (not recorded which). The gene calls are TRBV2 and TRBJ2-7, with 12 positions matching TRBD1. The sequence came from a man aged 25-45 years who had been exposed to COVID-19. CDR3 bases: TGTGCCAGCAGTGGGGACAGGGGGCACTACGAGCAGTACTTC. Translation gives CASSGDRGHYEQYF.